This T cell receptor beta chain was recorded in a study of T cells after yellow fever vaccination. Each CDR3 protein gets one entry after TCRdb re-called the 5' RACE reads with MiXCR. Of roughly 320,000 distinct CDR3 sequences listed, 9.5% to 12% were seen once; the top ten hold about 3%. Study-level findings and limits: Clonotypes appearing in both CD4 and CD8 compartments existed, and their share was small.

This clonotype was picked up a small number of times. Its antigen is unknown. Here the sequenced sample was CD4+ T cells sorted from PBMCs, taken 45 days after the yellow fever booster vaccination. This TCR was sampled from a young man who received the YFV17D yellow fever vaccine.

CDR3 loop: CASSPEIGGYTF. Written as DNA, the CDR3 is TGTGCCAGCAGCCCCGAGATAGGGGGCTACACCTTC. The V and J genes are TRBV6-5 and TRBJ1-2; no firm D call. CDR3 length equals 12 residues. In germline, CDR1 is MNHEY, CDR2 SVGAGI. Trimming took off 6 bases at V and 8 bases at J, with 13 bases between the two ends.